The 7 T cell receptor beta chains below were found in one sample sequenced in a study of T cell repertoires in cytomegalovirus infection. MiXCR, applied by TCRdb to the reads, yields one record per CDR3 protein. This repertoire shows about 490,000 distinct CDR3 sequences, around 27% found once; its top ten account for less than 15%. The sequencing input was PBMCs. These TCRs come from a human donor in good health (CMV status not recorded). Some clones in this sample may be carry-over from other donors' samples.

The CDR3, as DNA: TGTGCCAGCAGCTTGGCCCCAGGGCCTAACTATGGCTACACCTTC. Protein: CASSLAPGPNYGYTF. The chain joins TRBV5-5 to TRBJ1-2; D is perhaps TRBD1 (5 bases). Trimming took 0 bases from V and 0 from J, leaving 9 bases between them. Germline CDR1 SGHKS, CDR2 YYEKEE (reference sequence). CDR3 size: 15 residues.

V is TRBV29-1 and J is TRBJ2-1; 8 bases match TRBD2. The CDR3 runs 14 residues. Germline V gene data show CDR1 as SQVTM and CDR2 as ANQGSEA. V was pared by 3 bases and J by 9 bases, with 10 bases of the junction left unmatched. CDR3 in amino acids: CSVDPRVRGGEQFF. As DNA, the CDR3 is TGCAGCGTTGACCCCAGGGTTCGGGGGGGTGAGCAGTTCTTC.

This clonotype appeared a few times. This rearrangement joins TRBV7-2 to TRBJ2-4; no definite D call. This CDR3 has 14 residues. V dropped 5 bases and J dropped 0 bases, with 8 bases sitting between them. Germline V gene lookup returns CDR1 SGHTA and CDR2 FQGNSA. In nucleotides, the CDR3 is TGTGCCAGCAGCCCCACATTAGCCAAAAACATTCAGTACTTC. Encoded protein: CASSPTLAKNIQYF.

This clonotype was picked up a small number of times. The chain uses TRBV28 and TRBJ2-1; D may be TRBD2 (6 bases). CDR1 is MDHEN, CDR2 SYDVKM, per germline. V was cut by 8 bases and J by 10 bases, with 24 bases left in between. The CDR3 spans 15 residues. The CDR3 DNA reads TGTGCCAGCCTCTTCTCTACAGGTACTGGAGGGGAGCAGTTCTTC. Translated, it gives CASLFSTGTGGEQFF.

This clonotype was detected only a few times. This chain uses TRBV27 with TRBJ2-3; no clear D gene. The CDR3 runs to 12 residues. The germline V and J ends were trimmed by 6 bases and 7 bases, with 11 bases remaining between them. Germline CDR1 reads MNHEY; CDR2 reads SMNVEV (reference sequence). CDR3 sequence (DNA): TGTGCCAGCAGCCAGACATTTAATACGCAGTATTTT. Its translation is CASSQTFNTQYF.

The chain is built from TRBV27 and TRBJ2-2; 10 positions agree with TRBD2. The germline CDR1 and CDR2 sequences are MNHEY and SMNVEV (reference sequence). CDR3 length: 16 amino acids. With 3 bases clipped from V and 4 bases from J, the junction kept 5 bases outside the gene matches. In nucleotides, the CDR3 is TGTGCCAGCAGTTTCCTTCTAGCGGGAGCCACCGGGGAGCTGTTTTTT. This gives the protein CASSFLLAGATGELFF.

This clonotype showed up just a few times. The rearrangement joins TRBV7-2 to TRBJ2-3, with D tentatively TRBD2 (5 bases). The length of the CDR3 is 14 residues. CDR1 SGHTA and CDR2 FQGNSA come from the germline V gene. V was shortened by 5 bases and J by 4 bases, with 13 bases between the two germline ends. CDR3 nucleotides: TGTGCCAGCAGCCTCCCAGCGCGGGCAGATACGCAGTATTTT. This sequence encodes CASSLPARADTQYF. Supplemented by reference TRBV7-2 and TRBJ2-3, the full variable domain reads GAGVSQSPSNKVTEKGKDVELRCDPISGHTALYWYRQSLGQGLEFLIYFQGNSAPDKSGLPSDRFSAERTGGSVSTLTIQRTQQEDSAVYLCASSLPARADTQYFGPGTRLTVL.